This TCR beta chain was identified during a study of blood T cell repertoires in COVID-19 (dated by TCRdb to between 2020 and 2021). About the investigation overall: Collaborator samples came from the United States, Italy and Spain and covered acute and convalescent phases of COVID-19. The prospective study material was composed of cDNA or gDNA derived from T cells, B-cell-depleted T cells, or PBMCs. The dataset comprised deeply sampled blood TCRbeta repertoires from subjects exposed to, actively infected with, or recovered from COVID-19. The repertoires were released in a freely available public database intended as a resource for research on the immune response to SARS-CoV-2. The samples were drawn from the first 160 participants of the ongoing ImmuneRACE study and from 1,254 subjects provided by 6 global collaborators. A de-identified subject ID, COVID-19 status, age in years and sex were almost always included in the sample metadata. HLA class I and class II types, where available, came from metadata supplied by the sample provider rather than from assay-based typing. General findings and caveats noted by the study authors: Clinical and demographic metadata were provided uncurated, with the amount varying by source and participant.

The CDR3 goes from the cysteine to the phenylalanine over 12 residues. CDR3 DNA only is kept here, 36 bases in frame from base 1. The junction shows trimming of 4 bases on V and 6 bases on J, plus 11 bases between the germline ends. CDR1 and CDR2 are read off the germline V gene as SQVTM and ANQGSEA. Enrolling through a virtual design, the prospective study's participants ranged in age from roughly 18 to 89 years and lived across some 22 United States geographic areas. Cohort assignment in the prospective study relied on participant-reported clinical history from a screening survey and a study questionnaire. In the prospective study, mobile phlebotomists collected whole blood, serum and a nasopharyngeal or oropharyngeal swab from each participant. Prospective study participants could optionally give additional blood draws and questionnaires over an approximately two-month period. Prospective study blood samples were shipped either frozen or at room temperature before DNA extraction.

Worth noting for this clone: Its antigen is currently not known. No much larger clonotype is one base removed from it; base qualities were not supplied.

TCRbeta CDR3 regions were amplified from genomic DNA by means of the immunoSEQ Assay, a bias-controlled multiplex PCR. The source study handled its data this way. Nucleated cell counts per sample were estimated from amplification of reference gene primers within the assay. To quantify the absolute abundance of each unique TCRbeta CDR3 rearrangement, sequence reads were collapsed and filtered. Productive Simpson clonality was computed per sample as the square root of Simpson's diversity index over productive rearrangements. The table comes from immuneACCESS by way of TCRdb, which keeps in-frame sequences with V and J called. Part of the clones is missing from these tables; in studies checked, under half for an unresolved V gene and the rest for unknown reasons. D and trimming come from the DNA, and the V and J calls and clone size come from that table. This sample is represented by roughly 69,000 clones; roughly 80% of them were singletons. The ten largest clones add up to 3% to 4.5% of the sample.

The clonotype was recovered from a woman between 40 and 55 years old with acute COVID-19. Sequencing was performed on PBMCs or T cells enriched from blood (not recorded which). The rearrangement combines TRBV29-1 with TRBJ2-3; TRBD2 might be the D gene, on 5 matching bases. The bases are TGCAGCGTTGTCGAGAGGGCGGATACGCAGTATTTT. The translation is CSVVERADTQYF.